These 7 T cell receptor beta chains came from one sample sequenced in a study of T cell responses to AZD1222 COVID-19 vaccine. Using immunoSEQ multiplex PCR, the repertoire was profiled, and TCRdb retains in-frame clones only, with some absent. The data hold 110,000 or so clones, with around 90% observed a single time. The sample consisted of peripheral blood, taken 28 days after the second AZD1222 dose. These receptors came from an adult who received the AZD1222 COVID-19 vaccine.

This sequence joins TRBV3-1 (or the pseudogene TRBV3-2) and TRBJ2-5; 7 nucleotides agree with TRBD1. The CDR3 has 18 amino acids. Germline lookup yields CDR1 LGHDT and CDR2 YNNKEL (reference sequence). V gave up 4 bases and J gave up 2 bases; unmatched junction bases: 16. CDR3 sequence reads: CASSRTRGGPRGQETQYF. The CDR3, as DNA: TGTGCCAGCAGCCGGACAAGAGGGGGCCCGAGGGGGCAAGAGACCCAGTACTTC.

This clone showed up just once. The rearrangement uses TRBV4-3 and TRBJ2-3; maybe TRBD2 (6 bases). CDR1 is LGHNA and CDR2 is YSLEER in the germline V gene. V dropped 0 bases and J dropped 10 bases, with 17 bases sitting between them. The CDR3 contains 15 residues. CDR3 region: CASSQDPLTAGPQYF. CDR3 DNA sequence: TGCGCCAGCAGCCAAGATCCTCTCACCGCGGGGCCGCAGTATTTT.

The chain combines TRBV5-5 with TRBJ1-3; TRBD1 agrees at 8 bases. V shed 2 bases, J shed 4 bases, and the junction held 2 bases outside the gene matches. In germline, CDR1 is SGHKS, CDR2 YYEKEE (reference sequence). The CDR3 totals 14 residues. This chain's CDR3 is CASSFSGGGNTIYF. CDR3 nucleotides: TGTGCCAGCAGCTTCTCAGGGGGCGGAAACACCATATATTTT.

This chain links TRBV27 with TRBJ2-7; TRBD2 might be the D (6 bases). Trimming removed 3 bases from V and 6 bases from J, with 18 bases in between. This CDR3 is built from 15 residues. CDR1 and CDR2 (germline): MNHEY, SMNVEV (reference sequence). CDR3 sequence reads: CASSFGLYSGSEQYF. Written as DNA, the CDR3 is TGTGCCAGCAGTTTTGGTCTATATAGCGGCTCCGAGCAGTACTTC.

The table lists this clone with a count of one. The rearrangement uses TRBV28 and TRBJ2-2; D unclear. Trimming took off 3 bases at V and 4 bases at J, with 9 bases between the two ends. This CDR3 is 14 amino acids long. Germline CDR1 reads MDHEN; CDR2 reads SYDVKM. The chain's CDR3 is CASSLLQCTGELFF. The CDR3, as DNA: TGTGCCAGCAGTTTGTTACAATGCACCGGGGAGCTGTTTTTT.

V and J are TRBV23-1 and TRBJ2-3; the D gene is possibly TRBD2 (5 bases). TRBV23-1 is identified as an open reading frame with a role that is uncertain. V lost 7 bases, J lost 1 base, and 12 bases lay in between. The CDR3 loop spans 14 amino acids. CDR3 sequence reads: CASKIRSGTDTQYF. The CDR3 coding sequence is TGCGCCAGCAAAATCCGTAGCGGCACAGATACGCAGTATTTT.

This sequence joins TRBV4-2 and TRBJ1-2, with D uncertain. V lost 2 bases and J 8 bases, leaving 9 bases between the germline ends. The germline gives CDR1 LGHNA, CDR2 YNFKEQ. This CDR3 is built from 12 residues. As DNA, the CDR3 is TGTGCCAGCAGCCAATACGACTGGGGCTACACCTTC. Its protein product is CASSQYDWGYTF.